This T cell receptor beta chain was captured by sequencing in a study of cytomegalovirus exposure and HLA in healthy donors. Trimming stripped 3 bases from V and 6 bases from J, with 9 bases between. The germline V gene has CDR1 DFQATT and CDR2 SNEGSKA (reference sequence). CDR3 length: 11 amino acids. On this clone itself: Its specificity is not known.

Findings of the study overall: Several V segments, TRBV6-2 and TRBV6-3 among them, could not be told apart and were dropped. When a later analysis was performed, an Asian-associated ancestry cluster reportedly had fewer N-insertions than the approximately 680-donor mean.

PCR involved 60 Vbeta and 13 Jbeta primers. Using immunoSEQ multiplex PCR, the repertoire was profiled, and TCRdb retains in-frame clones only, with some absent. In all, the sample yields some 83,000 clones. The receptor was isolated from a woman aged 25 to 39 in good health and CMV-seronegative. This rearrangement joins TRBV20-1 to TRBJ2-7; the D gene is possibly TRBD2 (7 bases). Sequencing used PBMCs. This chain's CDR3 is CSARRGLEQYF. CDR3 in DNA: TGCAGTGCTAGGCGGGGGCTCGAGCAGTACTTC.